Listed below are T cell receptor beta chains from one sample, sequenced in a study of T cells expressing NK-cell markers. TCRdb re-called the 5' RACE reads; every CDR3 protein appears as one record, without DNA. The listing contains some 140,000 distinct CDR3 sequences. The specimen sequenced was blood T cells: a sorted CD56 or NKG2C T cell subset, CD4+ or CD8+ T cells, or bulk PBMC T cells (not recorded which). These receptors were taken from a woman between 50 and 59 years old in good health. Both conserved end residues are part of each CDR3. Each record gives: J gene, V gene, CDR3 protein.

TRBJ2-7 TRBV4-1 CASSPGQTYEQYF
TRBJ2-1 TRBV3-1 CASSQSLGLPSSYNEQFF
TRBJ2-1 TRBV5-1 CASRASGYNEQFF
TRBJ2-1 TRBV11-2 CASSLDQLVPFF
TRBJ1-1 TRBV7-9 CASSTRAGGPMNTEAFF
TRBJ2-1 TRBV12-3/TRBV12-4 CASSFSEIDNEQFF
TRBJ1-1 TRBV5-1 CASTYRGGGNTEAFF
TRBJ2-1 TRBV3-1 CASSHGGEDEQFF
TRBJ2-1 TRBV7-9 CASSPDRGPHLYNEQFF
TRBJ2-7 TRBV27 CASSNPAPGTSVYEQYF
TRBJ1-1 TRBV5-6 CASSFGRTAEAFF
TRBJ2-7 TRBV29-1 CSVEETAYEQYF
TRBJ2-1 TRBV24-1 CATSDLQRGDNEQFF
TRBJ2-7 TRBV18 CASSPETRVYEQYF
TRBJ2-2 TRBV10-1 CASSDSSGELFF